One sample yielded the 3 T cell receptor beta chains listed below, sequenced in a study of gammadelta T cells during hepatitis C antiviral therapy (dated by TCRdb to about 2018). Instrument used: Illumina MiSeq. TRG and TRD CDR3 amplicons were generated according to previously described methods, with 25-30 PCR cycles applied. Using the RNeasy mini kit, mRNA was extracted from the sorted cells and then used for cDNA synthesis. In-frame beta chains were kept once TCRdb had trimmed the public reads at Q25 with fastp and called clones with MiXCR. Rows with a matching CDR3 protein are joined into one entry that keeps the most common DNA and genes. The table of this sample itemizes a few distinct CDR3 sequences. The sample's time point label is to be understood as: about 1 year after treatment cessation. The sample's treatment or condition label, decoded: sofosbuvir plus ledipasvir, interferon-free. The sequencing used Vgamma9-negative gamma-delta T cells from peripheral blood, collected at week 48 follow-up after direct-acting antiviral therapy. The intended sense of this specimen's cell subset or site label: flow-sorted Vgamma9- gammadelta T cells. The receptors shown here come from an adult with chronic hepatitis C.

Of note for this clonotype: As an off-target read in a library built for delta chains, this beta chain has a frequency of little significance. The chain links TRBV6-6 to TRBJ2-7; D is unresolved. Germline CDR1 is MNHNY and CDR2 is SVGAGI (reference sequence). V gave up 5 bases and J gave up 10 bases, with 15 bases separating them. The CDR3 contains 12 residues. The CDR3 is CASSPGRYEQYF. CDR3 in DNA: TGTGCCAGCAGTCCTGGCCGGTATGAACAGTACTTC.

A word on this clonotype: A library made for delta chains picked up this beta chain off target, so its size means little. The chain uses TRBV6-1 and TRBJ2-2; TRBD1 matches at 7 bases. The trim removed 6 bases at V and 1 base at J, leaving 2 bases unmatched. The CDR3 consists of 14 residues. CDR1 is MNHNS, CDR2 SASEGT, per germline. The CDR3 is CASSRQGNTGELFF. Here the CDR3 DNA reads TGTGCCAGCAGCAGACAGGGGAACACCGGGGAGCTGTTTTTT.

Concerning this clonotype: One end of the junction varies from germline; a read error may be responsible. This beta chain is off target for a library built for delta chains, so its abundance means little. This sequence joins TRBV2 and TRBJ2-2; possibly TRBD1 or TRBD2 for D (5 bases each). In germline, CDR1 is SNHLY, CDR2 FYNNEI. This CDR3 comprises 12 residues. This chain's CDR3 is CASSVDTGQLYF. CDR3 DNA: TGTGCCAGCAGCGTCGACACGGGGCAGCTCTACTTT. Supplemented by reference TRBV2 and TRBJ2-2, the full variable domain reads EPEVTQTPSHQVTQMGQEVILRCVPISNHLYFYWYRQILGQKVEFLVSFYNNEISEKSEIFDDQFSVERPDGSNFTLKIRSTKLEDSAMYFCASSVDTGQLYFGEGSRLTVL.